The following is a TCR beta chain sequence with its context. The antigen remains unidentified. A second PCR, run for about 7 to 11 cycles, used a sample-barcoded 5' primer plus a J-beta primer mix. TCRdb reanalysed the 5' RACE reads using MiXCR and keeps one entry per CDR3 protein. The repertoire has fewer than 950,000 distinct CDR3 sequences, under 40% of them found once; the top ten carry over 10%. Per individual sample, total RNA of at least 6 micrograms was extracted. This entry comes from a study of blood T cells in healthy people across ages. Germline lookup yields CDR1 SNHLY and CDR2 FYNNEI. V was cut by 4 bases and J by 0 bases, with 19 bases left in between. The CDR3 spans 19 residues. Findings of the study overall: Diversity estimated from one million T cells was considered an underestimate. The recorded TCR beta diversity per million T cells decreased in a roughly linear manner with age. As naive T cell percentage varied, TCR beta diversity correlated strongly with it.

The chain uses TRBV2 and TRBJ2-6, with D unresolved. This sequence was found in a man in his late teens or twenties in good health. Sequencing was carried out using blood. CDR3 bases: TGTGCCAGCAGTGGATGGGAAGGGCCGACCCCCTCTGGGGCCAACGTCCTGACTTTC. Residues: CASSGWEGPTPSGANVLTF.